This is a list of T cell receptor beta chains from one sample in a study of blood T cell repertoires in COVID-19. Produced via immunoSEQ multiplex PCR; TCRdb's table is partial and in-frame only. The sample yields more than 110,000 clones, roughly 85% seen once. Sequenced input: PBMCs or T cells enriched from blood (not recorded which). These receptors all come from a man aged 45 to 65 who had recovered from COVID-19. The conserved cysteine and the conserved F or W are not part of the CDR3 here.

j_call v_call cdr3_aa
TRBJ1-6 TRBV27 ASRMDRGRSPLH
TRBJ1-1 TRBV12-3/TRBV12-4 ASSEFRGFSTF
TRBJ2-1 TRBV7-9 ASSRWTGRNEQF
TRBJ2-1 TRBV11-2 ASSLGPNEQF
TRBJ1-6 TRBV9 ASSAQQGAYNSPLH
TRBJ2-5 TRBV9 ASSAQGQETQY
TRBJ2-2 TRBV12-3/TRBV12-4 ASSRQAGELF
TRBJ2-1 TRBV2 ASRDRGDEQF
TRBJ2-2 TRBV5-6 ASRNRGITGELF
TRBJ1-5 TRBV15 ATSRDRGGANQPQH
TRBJ1-1 TRBV6-2/TRBV6-3 ASSYPGGNTEAF
TRBJ1-6 TRBV9 ASSVFGQAAYNSPLH
TRBJ2-7 TRBV7-2 ASSLVTSGPYEQY
TRBJ2-5 TRBV18 ASSPGRETQY
TRBJ1-3 TRBV7-2 ASSSGDRYSGNTIY
TRBJ2-1 TRBV7-9 ASSLGSYRRISSNEQF
TRBJ2-6 TRBV15 ATSTRTSGANVLT
TRBJ2-2 TRBV10-3 AISEPDRGNTGELF
TRBJ1-2 TRBV6-5 ASSSGSYGYT
TRBJ1-6 TRBV28 ANPTGSSYNSPLH
TRBJ2-1 TRBV28 ASSTRASGSEEQF
TRBJ1-5 TRBV7-2 ASSSAGVQPQH
TRBJ2-3 TRBV5-1 ASSSTDSDTQY
TRBJ1-1 TRBV6-2/TRBV6-3 ASSSTGTVAF
TRBJ1-1 TRBV2 ASSREQGRNTEAF
TRBJ2-2 TRBV5-1 ASSVQTVGTGELF
TRBJ1-2 TRBV29-1 SDARGLGGYT
TRBJ2-3 TRBV5-4 ASSLLGDRGSDTQY
TRBJ1-6 TRBV28 ASSFLGAGYNSPLH
TRBJ1-2 TRBV12-3/TRBV12-4 ASARGTNYGYT
TRBJ2-2 TRBV6-5 ASSPTINTGELF
TRBJ2-7 TRBV2 ASSEIRGYRRSSYEQY
TRBJ2-5 TRBV6-5 ASSYSTGGGETQY
TRBJ2-3 TRBV7-2 ASSSAGGTDTQY
TRBJ1-6 TRBV3-1/TRBV3-2 ASSQGIGSQGGNSPLH
TRBJ2-5 TRBV19 PRTARGTQY
TRBJ1-2 TRBV7-9 ASSLGQNNYGYT
TRBJ2-3 TRBV6-2/TRBV6-3 ASTPGTSKDTQY